This is a list of T cell receptor beta chains from one sample in a study of radiotherapy plus CTLA-4 blockade in lung cancer. TCRdb keeps only in-frame clones here, not all; method: immunoSEQ multiplex PCR. Of 40,000 to 60,000 clones in the sample, roughly four fifths were seen once. The starting material was peripheral blood, obtained from a patient treated with radiotherapy plus ipilimumab. Receptor source: a human donor with non-small cell lung cancer who had stable disease on radiotherapy plus ipilimumab. CDR3s include the opening cysteine and the closing phenylalanine or tryptophan. D genes are given only for firm matches. Clone sizes are given selectively: once, few, many, or a class where the clone is expanded.

j_call | d_call | clone_size | v_call | cdr3_nt | cdr3_aa
TRBJ2-7 | TRBD2 | NA | TRBV11-3 | TGTGCCAGCAGGACCCAGCGGGAGGGGACCTACGAGCAGTACTTC | CASRTQREGTYEQYF
TRBJ2-1 | TRBD2 | NA | TRBV7-3 | TGTGCCAGCAGCTCACTAGCGAGGAATGAGCAGTTCTTC | CASSSLARNEQFF
TRBJ2-5 | TRBD2 | NA | TRBV7-9 | TGTGCCAGCAGATTAGGCGGGGGAGAGACCCAGTACTTC | CASRLGGGETQYF
TRBJ2-1 | TRBD2 | NA | TRBV19 | TGTGCCAGCGCCGTCGCCGCTAGCGGGAGTGGTGAGCAGTTCTTC | CASAVAASGSGEQFF
TRBJ2-7 | NA | NA | TRBV2 | TGTGCCAGCAGGACAGATAATATCTACGAGCAGTACTTC | CASRTDNIYEQYF
TRBJ2-1 | TRBD1 | NA | TRBV15 | TGTGCCACCAGCACCTGGACAGGGAAGAATGAGCAGTTCTTC | CATSTWTGKNEQFF
TRBJ1-2 | NA | NA | TRBV6-1 | TGTGCCAGCAGTGAACTAACAGTAAATGGCTACACCTTC | CASSELTVNGYTF
TRBJ2-2 | NA | NA | TRBV7-2 | TGTGCCAGCAGCCTCAAATCCGACATCGCCGGGGAGCTGTTTTTT | CASSLKSDIAGELFF
TRBJ1-1 | NA | NA | TRBV6-1 | TGTGCCAGCAGTGGCAACTTGGGAGGGGGTTACACTGAAGCTTTCTTT | CASSGNLGGGYTEAFF
TRBJ2-3 | NA | NA | TRBV6-5 | TGTGCCAGCAGTTCCGGGGGGCTAGCGTCCGATACGCAGTATTTT | CASSSGGLASDTQYF
TRBJ2-3 | TRBD1 | NA | TRBV2 | TGTGCCAGCAGGCCGGGACAGGTGGGCACAGATACGCAGTATTTT | CASRPGQVGTDTQYF
TRBJ2-7 | TRBD1 | few | TRBV7-9 | TGTGCCAGCAGCCAGACAGGGGACACCTACGAGCAGTACTTC | CASSQTGDTYEQYF
TRBJ1-4 | TRBD1 | NA | TRBV28 | TGTGCCAGCAGTTTAATTAGGGGGCAGGTTAATGAAAAACTATTTTTT | CASSLIRGQVNEKLFF
TRBJ2-5 | NA | NA | TRBV28 | TGTGCCAGCAGTTTACTCAGGGCCCAAGAGACCCAGTACTTC | CASSLLRAQETQYF
TRBJ2-3 | TRBD2 | NA | TRBV7-2 | TGTGCCAGCAGCTTAAGGTGGCGGGAGGCCGGCACAGATACGCAGTATTTT | CASSLRWREAGTDTQYF
TRBJ2-6 | TRBD1 | NA | TRBV7-2 | TGTGCCAGCAGCTTACAGGGGGACATATCACCTTCTGGGGCCAACGTCCTGACTTTC | CASSLQGDISPSGANVLTF
TRBJ2-3 | NA | NA | TRBV14 | TGTGCCAGCAGCCAACGGGGAGATGGGACAGATACGCAGTATTTT | CASSQRGDGTDTQYF
TRBJ2-5 | TRBD2 | few | TRBV20-1 | TGCAGTGCCTTGGGGGGGGAGACCCAGTACTTC | CSALGGETQYF
TRBJ2-3 | NA | NA | TRBV7-2 | TGTGCCAGCAGCGCTGCGGGTAGGACAGATACGCAGTATTTT | CASSAAGRTDTQYF
TRBJ2-1 | TRBD2 | NA | TRBV19 | TGTGCCAGTAGTCGGCGGGAGGGCCCAGGCAATGAGCAGTTCTTC | CASSRREGPGNEQFF
TRBJ2-5 | TRBD1 | NA | TRBV7-2 | TGTGCCAGCAGCCGTGACAGGGGGCCCCAAGAGACCCAGTACTTC | CASSRDRGPQETQYF
TRBJ1-2 | NA | NA | TRBV28 | TGTGCCAGCAGTACCTACAGGTCCAACCCCTGGGGCTACACCTTC | CASSTYRSNPWGYTF
TRBJ2-7 | NA | NA | TRBV28 | TGTGCCAGCAGTTTTCAGGGAAAATACGAGCAGTACTTC | CASSFQGKYEQYF
TRBJ2-7 | NA | NA | TRBV15 | TGTGCCACCAGCGCAGAGAGAACTAACTCCTACGAGCAGTACTTC | CATSAERTNSYEQYF
TRBJ2-1 | NA | NA | TRBV18 | TGTGCCAGCTCACCAGGCCCCGTTGGTGAGCAGTTCTTC | CASSPGPVGEQFF
TRBJ2-7 | NA | NA | TRBV7-9 | TGTGCCAGCAGCCCCCGGGGGACTCCTGTCCGCGAGCAGTACTTC | CASSPRGTPVREQYF
TRBJ2-1 | TRBD1 | once | TRBV27 | TGTGCCACCATCCTTACAGGGGACGGCTACAATGAGCAGTTCTTC | CATILTGDGYNEQFF
TRBJ2-6 | NA | NA | TRBV11-2 | TGTGCCAGCAGCCGGACTTCTATGGGGGCCAACGTCCTGACTTTC | CASSRTSMGANVLTF
TRBJ1-2 | NA | NA | TRBV28 | TGTGCCACCCGGACCCCCGAGGGCTATGGCTACACCTTC | CATRTPEGYGYTF
TRBJ2-3 | NA | NA | TRBV5-1 | TGCGCCAGCAGCCCCTCGACAGGCACAGATACGCAGTATTTT | CASSPSTGTDTQYF
TRBJ2-7 | TRBD2 | NA | TRBV7-3 | TGTGCCAGCAGTTCCAGCGGGGCATACGAGCAGTACTTC | CASSSSGAYEQYF
TRBJ2-5 | NA | NA | TRBV4-1 | TGCGCCAGCAGCCAAGATACCTACGAGACCCAGTACTTC | CASSQDTYETQYF
TRBJ2-3 | NA | once | TRBV9 | TGTGCCAGCAGCGTAGCTACGGTGTCAGATACGCAGTATTTT | CASSVATVSDTQYF
TRBJ1-4 | NA | NA | TRBV4-3 | TGCGCCAGCAGCCAAGGGAACAGGGTGGGTGAAAAACTGTTTTTT | CASSQGNRVGEKLFF
TRBJ2-2 | NA | NA | TRBV6-6 | TGTGCCAGCAGTTACGGCCCGAACACCGGGGAGCTGTTTTTT | CASSYGPNTGELFF
TRBJ2-5 | TRBD1 | NA | TRBV30 | TGTGCCTGGACCGCCGGGACAGGGGGTCGGGAGACCCAGTACTTC | CAWTAGTGGRETQYF
TRBJ1-5 | NA | once | TRBV2 | TGTGCCAGCAGTGAAGACCGAACAAATAGCAATCAGCCCCAGCATTTT | CASSEDRTNSNQPQHF
TRBJ2-7 | NA | NA | TRBV21-1 | TGTGCCAGCAGCAAATATACTAGCGGGAGGGCGCACTCCTACGAGCAGTACTTC | CASSKYTSGRAHSYEQYF
TRBJ1-2 | TRBD1 | NA | TRBV9 | TGTGCCAGCAGCGGGGGGACAGGGAGGGTTGACTACACCTTC | CASSGGTGRVDYTF
TRBJ2-5 | TRBD2 | once | TRBV6-6 | TGTGCCAGCAGTTTGACTAGCCCTGAGACCCAGTACTTC | CASSLTSPETQYF
TRBJ2-1 | TRBD2 | NA | TRBV7-3 | TGTGCCAGCAGCCCCTCGGGGTTAGCGGGAGGAAATGAGCAGTTCTTC | CASSPSGLAGGNEQFF
TRBJ2-7 | NA | NA | TRBV4-3 | TGCGCCAGCAGCCAACTTACCCGGGACCTCAGGGGCGGCGAGCAGTACTTC | CASSQLTRDLRGGEQYF
TRBJ1-4 | TRBD1 | NA | TRBV27 | TGTGCCAGCAGTTACAGGGGGAGAGGAAAACTGTTTTTT | CASSYRGRGKLFF
TRBJ2-3 | NA | NA | TRBV2 | TGTGCCAGCAGTGAAGTGGCTAGCGCGATACCCACAGATACGCAGTATTTT | CASSEVASAIPTDTQYF
TRBJ2-1 | NA | NA | TRBV5-4 | TGTGCCAGCAGCGCGAGACTAGGTGGTGGGGGGAGCTCCTACAATGAGCAGTTCTTC | CASSARLGGGGSSYNEQFF
TRBJ2-5 | TRBD1 | NA | TRBV28 | TGTGCCAGCAGTCCCGACAGGGGAGAGACCCAGTACTTC | CASSPDRGETQYF
TRBJ2-3 | TRBD1 | NA | TRBV19 | TGTGCCAGTAGTGTCGACAGGGTCACAGATACGCAGTATTTT | CASSVDRVTDTQYF
TRBJ1-3 | NA | NA | TRBV6-4 | TGTGCCAGCAGTGACTCGAAAGGGCAGGGCGCCCACTCTGGAAACACCATATATTTT | CASSDSKGQGAHSGNTIYF
TRBJ2-1 | TRBD2 | NA | TRBV9 | TGTGCCAGCAGCGACCCCACCGGGACTAGCGGTTACAATGAGCAGTTCTTC | CASSDPTGTSGYNEQFF
TRBJ2-7 | NA | NA | TRBV12-2 | TGTGCAAGTCGCTTAGGGTGGGGAGCGGCTAGCTCCTACGAGCAGTACTTC | CASRLGWGAASSYEQYF
TRBJ2-7 | TRBD2 | NA | TRBV5-3 | TGTGCCAGAAGCCTAATCCGCCCTCTAGCGGATACAGCCTACGAGCAGTACTTC | CARSLIRPLADTAYEQYF
TRBJ2-2 | TRBD2 | NA | TRBV13 | TGTGCCAGCAGCCAGGCGGCTAGCGGGAAACCCGGGGAGCTGTTTTTT | CASSQAASGKPGELFF